This TCR beta chain was observed in a study of early stage breast cancer tumors. Study overall: Twelve of the 16 invasive tumors were ER+, PR+ and HER2-. Study conclusions and caveats: Enriched TCRB sequences shared across patients were mostly commonly generated sequences. Tumor and normal breast were distinguished via blood comparison in about 90% of the 16 patients.

Blood replicates held 0.5 ug DNA, tumor or normal breast around 1.5 ug, two each. The assay was immunoSEQ multiplex PCR, and TCRdb's table has in-frame clones only and misses some. The repertoire consists of around 28,000 clones, with roughly four fifths occurring once and the leading ten covering around 9.1%. The CDR3 has 17 residues. V lost 5 bases and J 4 bases, leaving 21 bases between the germline ends. Germline CDR1 LNHDA, CDR2 SQIVND (reference sequence). About this clone: The antigen is unknown.

This receptor was obtained from a person aged 25-39 years with breast cancer. The V and J genes are TRBV19 and TRBJ1-3; D is possibly TRBD1 (5 bases). The source material was breast tumor tissue. DNA of the CDR3: TGTGCCAGTAGTCTATTTAACCCGGGGGTTAAGGGAAACACCATATATTTT. This sequence encodes CASSLFNPGVKGNTIYF.